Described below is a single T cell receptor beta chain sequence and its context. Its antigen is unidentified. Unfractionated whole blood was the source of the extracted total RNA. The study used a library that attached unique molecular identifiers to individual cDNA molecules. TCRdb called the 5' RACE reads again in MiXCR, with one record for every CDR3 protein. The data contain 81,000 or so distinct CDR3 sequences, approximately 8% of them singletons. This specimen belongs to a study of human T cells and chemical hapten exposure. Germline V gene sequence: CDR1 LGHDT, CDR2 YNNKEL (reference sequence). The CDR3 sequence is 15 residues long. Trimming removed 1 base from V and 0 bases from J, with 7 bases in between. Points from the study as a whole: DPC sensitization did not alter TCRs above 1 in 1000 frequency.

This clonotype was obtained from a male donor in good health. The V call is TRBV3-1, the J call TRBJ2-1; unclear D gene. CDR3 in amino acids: CASSQGLSSYNEQFF. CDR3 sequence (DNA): TGTGCCAGCAGCCAAGGTTTAAGCTCCTACAATGAGCAGTTCTTC.